The T cell receptor beta chain described here comes from a study of T cells after yellow fever vaccination. Study context: Any fraction with a low cell number was prepared using SMART-Seq v4 Ultra Low Input.

Study-level results: Researchers report a weaker secondary response that nonetheless peaked faster, day 5 versus 15. Post-booster reappearance was seen for most primary-vaccination clones (around 96% CD4, around 91% CD8).

The CDR3 is made up of 14 amino acids. The germline CDR1 and CDR2 sequences are DFQATT and SNEGSKA (reference sequence). V shed 3 bases, J shed 9 bases, and the junction held 7 bases outside the gene matches. This clonotype was seen many times. Antigen unknown. One entry per CDR3 protein, called by TCRdb with MiXCR from the 5' RACE reads. Counted here are 100,000 to 150,000 distinct CDR3 sequences, approximately 8.4% occurring once; the ten biggest clones make up 30% to 50%. The V and J genes are TRBV20-1 and TRBJ2-1; 11 bases are a match to TRBD2. Sequenced here: CD8+ T cells sorted from PBMCs, sampled on the day of the yellow fever booster vaccination. The sequence was collected from a man younger than 35 who received the YFV17D yellow fever vaccine. Here the CDR3 DNA reads TGCAGTGCTAGCGAGACTAGCGGGGACAGTGAGCAGTTCTTC. Its translation is CSASETSGDSEQFF.